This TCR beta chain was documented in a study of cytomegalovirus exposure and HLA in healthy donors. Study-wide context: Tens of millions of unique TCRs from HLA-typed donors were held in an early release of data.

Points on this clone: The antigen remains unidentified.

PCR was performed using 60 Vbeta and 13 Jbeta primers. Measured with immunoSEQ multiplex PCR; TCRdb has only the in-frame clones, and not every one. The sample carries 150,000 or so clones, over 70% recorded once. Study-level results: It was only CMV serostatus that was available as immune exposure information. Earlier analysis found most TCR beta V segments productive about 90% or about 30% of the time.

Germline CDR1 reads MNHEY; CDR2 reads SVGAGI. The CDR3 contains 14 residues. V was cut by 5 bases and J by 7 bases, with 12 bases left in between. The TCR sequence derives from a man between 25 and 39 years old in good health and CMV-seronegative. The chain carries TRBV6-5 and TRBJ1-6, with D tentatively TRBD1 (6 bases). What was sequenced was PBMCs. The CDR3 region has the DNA TGTGCCAGCAGTCCTACAGGGTCCAATTCACCCCTCCACTTT. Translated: CASSPTGSNSPLHF.